Shown below are 26 T cell receptor beta chains from a single sample sequenced in a study of shared clonotypes between healthy human individuals. Assay: immunoSEQ multiplex PCR; the TCRdb copy retains only in-frame clones and omits some. The sample yields about 2 million clones, 85% to 95% seen once. Sequencing input: naive CD4+ T cells sorted from blood. Subset here: CD45RA+ positively selected. The receptors shown here come from a man between 18 and 35 years old in good health.

Notes on this clone: This may be a read error: a much more frequent sequence differs by one nucleotide. The V and J genes are TRBV2 and TRBJ2-5, with no clear D. The germline V gene has CDR1 SNHLY and CDR2 FYNNEI. V was cut by 7 bases and J by 4 bases, with 7 bases left in between. The CDR3 loop spans 11 amino acids. In nucleotides, the CDR3 is TGTGCCAGCACCTTAGGAGAGACCCAGTACTTC. Its protein is CASTLGETQYF.

The chain uses TRBV5-4 and TRBJ2-7; D unresolved. Per the germline V gene, CDR1 is SGHNT and CDR2 is YYREEE (reference sequence). The CDR3 has 13 residues. V was pared by 2 bases and J by 0 bases, with 6 bases between. CDR3 in amino acids: CASSFANSYEQYF. In DNA, the CDR3 is TGTGCCAGCAGCTTCGCCAACTCCTACGAGCAGTACTTC.

The chain joins TRBV29-1 to TRBJ1-2; TRBD1 is a possible D gene (5 bases). The CDR3 contains 12 residues. Germline CDR1 is SQVTM and CDR2 is ANQGSEA. Trimming removed 5 bases from V and 12 bases from J, with 19 bases in between. The CDR3 DNA reads as TGCAGCGTTTATATCGACAGCCTGGTGCACACCTTC. Translated, it gives CSVYIDSLVHTF. Combining the CDR3 with reference TRBV29-1 and TRBJ1-2 gives the whole variable domain SAVISQKPSRDICQRGTSLTIQCQVDSQVTMMFWYRQQPGQSLTLIATANQGSEATYESGFVIDKFPISRPNLTFSTLTVSNMSPEDSSIYLCSVYIDSLVHTFGSGTRLTVV.

At least ten counts were recorded for this clone. Other nucleotide sequences from this sample produce the same CDR3. This chain's CDR3 is CASSPTSRGDQPQHF. The CDR3 DNA sequence: TGTGCCAGCAGCCCTACGTCAAGGGGCGATCAGCCCCAGCATTTT. The chain has TRBV27 and TRBJ1-5, with D perhaps matching TRBD1 (5 bases). This CDR3 contains 15 residues. V was cut by 6 bases and J by 5 bases, with 17 bases left in between. CDR1 MNHEY and CDR2 SMNVEV come from the germline V gene (reference sequence).

The chain couples TRBV2 to TRBJ2-2, with TRBD1 as a possible D gene (6 bases). Deletions cut 8 bases from V and 3 bases from J, with 16 bases between. CDR3 size: 15 residues. CDR1 is SNHLY, CDR2 FYNNEI, per germline. CDR3 region: CASHNGTIYTGELFF. The CDR3 DNA sequence: TGTGCCAGCCATAACGGGACAATTTACACCGGGGAGCTGTTTTTT.

The CDR3 protein is CAISALLAGGKDNEQFF. The DNA of the CDR3 is TGTGCCATCAGTGCTCTACTAGCGGGGGGGAAAGACAATGAGCAGTTCTTC. V and J are TRBV10-3 and TRBJ2-1, with 13 bases that match TRBD2. V trimming: 4 bases; J trimming: 5 bases; junction bases outside the gene matches: 8. This CDR3 region has 17 residues. Germline CDR1 and CDR2: ENHRY and SYGVKD.

The chain recombines TRBV2 with TRBJ2-7; D gene ambiguous. The CDR3 runs 14 residues. Germline V gene sequence: CDR1 SNHLY, CDR2 FYNNEI. The germline V and J ends were trimmed by 5 bases and 3 bases, with 14 bases remaining between them. The CDR3, as DNA: TGTGCCAGCAGTATTAGACTGGAGTACTACGAGCAGTACTTC. Translated: CASSIRLEYYEQYF.

This clone was seen only once. The sample contains more than one DNA sequence encoding this CDR3. This rearrangement joins TRBV5-1 to TRBJ2-2; D is perhaps TRBD2 (5 bases). V was pared by 0 bases and J by 6 bases, with 6 bases between. The CDR3 has 13 residues. Looked up from germline, CDR1 is SGHRS and CDR2 is YFSETQ. CDR3 in amino acids: CASSLEAAGELFF. CDR3 DNA: TGCGCCAGCAGCTTGGAAGCGGCCGGGGAGCTGTTTTTT.

The chain recombines TRBV9 with TRBJ2-1; D is undetermined. Per germline, CDR1 SGDLS and CDR2 YYNGEE. The CDR3 totals 15 residues. With 2 bases removed from V and 4 bases from J, the gap between germline ends came to 13 bases. DNA for the CDR3: TGTGCCAGCAGCGTGGGTTCCTCGGCGTACAATGAGCAGTTCTTC. Translated, it gives CASSVGSSAYNEQFF. Complete variable domain (other parts from reference TRBV9 and TRBJ2-1): DSGVTQTPKHLITATGQRVTLRCSPRSGDLSVYWYQQSLDQGLQFLIQYYNGEERAKGNILERFSAQQFPDLHSELNLSSLELGDSALYFCASSVGSSAYNEQFFGPGTRLTVL.

The rearrangement joins TRBV19 to TRBJ2-7, with D maybe TRBD1 (6 bases). The V gene lost 5 bases and the J gene lost 6 bases, with 14 bases spanning the gap. CDR1 and CDR2 (germline): LNHDA, SQIVND (reference sequence). The CDR3 extends over 13 amino acids. The CDR3 DNA is TGTGCCAGTAGTGCCGTTACAGGGACCGAGCAGTACTTC. Translating gives CASSAVTGTEQYF.

This rearrangement joins TRBV7-9 to TRBJ2-5, with a weak D call TRBD2 (5 bases). This CDR3 is built from 17 residues. Trimming pared 5 bases from V and 2 bases from J, leaving 21 bases between. Germline V CDR1 and CDR2: SEHNR, FQNEAQ (reference sequence). The CDR3 nucleotides are TGTGCCAGCAGCAAGTTTGAGAGGGTCGCAGGTCAAGAGACCCAGTACTTC. This encodes CASSKFERVAGQETQYF.

This rearrangement joins TRBV10-3 to TRBJ1-5; D is undetermined. The length of the CDR3 is 13 residues. V lost 10 bases, J lost 4 bases, and 14 bases lay in between. CDR1 and CDR2 from the germline V gene are ENHRY and SYGVKD. As DNA, the CDR3 is TGTGCCACGGCCTCTGACTTGAATCAGCCCCAGCATTTT. Residues: CATASDLNQPQHF.

This rearrangement joins TRBV30 to TRBJ2-3; the D gene is possibly TRBD1 (6 bases). V shed 0 bases and J shed 2 bases, with 18 bases lying between them. Germline V gene sequence: CDR1 GTSNPN, CDR2 SVGIG (reference sequence). CDR3 length: 17 residues. For the CDR3, the DNA is TGTGCCTGGAGTGTACTAAACGGGACACGTATCACAGATACGCAGTATTTT. The encoded protein is CAWSVLNGTRITDTQYF.

The chain employs TRBV4-3 and TRBJ2-1, with TRBD2 matching 11 bases. Germline V gives CDR1 LGHNA, CDR2 YSLEER. CDR3 length: 15 amino acids. The junction had 11 bases not matched to a gene; V was cut back by 7 bases and J by 9 bases. CDR3 loop: CASTLSIAGGGEQFF. The CDR3, as DNA: TGCGCCAGCACCTTATCCATAGCGGGAGGGGGTGAGCAGTTCTTC.

The chain employs TRBV6-5 and TRBJ1-2; D ambiguous. In germline, CDR1 is MNHEY, CDR2 SVGAGI. Deletions cut 6 bases from V and 6 bases from J, with 14 bases between. The CDR3 extends over 13 amino acids. CDR3 sequence (DNA): TGTGCCAGCAGGGCTCCGGGGTTACATGGCTACACCTTC. Its translation: CASRAPGLHGYTF.

V is TRBV7-9 and J is TRBJ2-1; 9 positions match TRBD2. The CDR3 has 11 amino acids. Trimming at V came to 3 bases and at J to 15 bases, leaving 3 bases not matched to a gene. The germline V gene has CDR1 SEHNR and CDR2 FQNEAQ (reference sequence). CDR3 nucleotide sequence: TGTGCCAGCAGCTTGGGACTAGCTTCGTTCTTC. Residues: CASSLGLASFF.

Comment on this clone: This same CDR3 is encoded by further DNA sequences in the sample. This chain uses TRBV2 with TRBJ1-5, with a tentative D call TRBD1 (6 bases). The germline V gene has CDR1 SNHLY and CDR2 FYNNEI. CDR3 length equals 13 residues. V shed 6 bases and J shed 2 bases, with 8 bases lying between them. The CDR3 loop reads CASRQGGNQPQHF. CDR3 sequence (DNA): TGTGCCAGCAGACAGGGCGGCAATCAGCCCCAGCATTTT.

The rearrangement links TRBV9 to TRBJ2-1; D is uncertain. CDR1 and CDR2 (germline): SGDLS, YYNGEE. The CDR3 is 12 amino acids. Trimming stripped 0 bases from V and 8 bases from J, with 6 bases between. The CDR3 DNA sequence: TGTGCCAGCAGCGTAGCTACCGATGAGCAGTTCTTC. The encoded protein is CASSVATDEQFF.

This clone was recorded once. The V call is TRBV4-2, the J call TRBJ2-7; 7 bases fit TRBD1. V trimming: 1 base; J trimming: 7 bases; junction bases outside the gene matches: 7. CDR1 and CDR2 from the germline V gene are LGHNA and YNFKEQ. The CDR3 runs 14 residues. The CDR3 here is CASSQADRTTEQYF. The CDR3, as DNA: TGTGCCAGCAGCCAAGCGGACAGGACGACTGAGCAGTACTTC.

This chain joins TRBV15 and TRBJ1-5, with D possibly being TRBD1 (6 bases). The germline CDR1 and CDR2 sequences are LNHNV and YYDKDF (reference sequence). The CDR3 covers 19 residues. V was clipped by 3 bases and J by 2 bases, with 23 bases between them. CDR3 in DNA: TGTGCCACCAGCAGCATTGAGGACACAGGGATGGCTGGCAATCAGCCCCAGCATTTT. It codes for CATSSIEDTGMAGNQPQHF.

The chain joins TRBV5-1 to TRBJ1-1; perhaps TRBD1 as D (5 bases). The V end was cut by 2 bases, the J end by 1 base, with 15 bases between. CDR3 length: 16 residues. Germline V gene data show CDR1 as SGHRS and CDR2 as YFSETQ. CDR3 coding DNA: TGCGCCAGCAGCTTATTGGCAGGGACGACGAACACTGAAGCTTTCTTT. It codes for CASSLLAGTTNTEAFF.

The rearrangement joins TRBV19 to TRBJ2-1, with TRBD2 matching 11 bases. This CDR3 is 16 amino acids long. With 6 bases clipped from V and 1 base from J, the junction kept 5 bases outside the gene matches. Germline lookup yields CDR1 LNHDA and CDR2 SQIVND (reference sequence). The CDR3: CASSLLAGASYNEQFF. In DNA, the CDR3 is TGTGCCAGTAGCCTACTAGCGGGAGCTTCCTACAATGAGCAGTTCTTC.

The V call is TRBV2, the J call TRBJ1-1; TRBD1 is a possible D gene (5 bases). V was shortened by 8 bases and J by 6 bases, with 19 bases between the two germline ends. Germline V gene lookup returns CDR1 SNHLY and CDR2 FYNNEI. The CDR3 has 14 residues. The DNA of the CDR3 is TGTGCCAGCTCTGTCAACCGGCCGGGGGCTGAAGCTTTCTTT. Translated: CASSVNRPGAEAFF.

With regard to this clone: Different DNA sequences within this sample yield the same CDR3. The chain employs TRBV5-4 and TRBJ2-3; D is uncertain. The V gene lost 5 bases and the J gene lost 0 bases, with 7 bases spanning the gap. The CDR3 totals 13 residues. Germline V gene sequence: CDR1 SGHNT, CDR2 YYREEE (reference sequence). CDR3 nucleotide sequence: TGTGCCAGCAGTCATACTAGCACAGATACGCAGTATTTT. Its translation: CASSHTSTDTQYF.

Of note for this clone: Additional DNA sequences in this sample encode the identical CDR3. In nucleotides, the CDR3 is TGTGCCAGCTCACCACGGACAGACAACACTGAAGCTTTCTTT. Protein product: CASSPRTDNTEAFF. The chain uses TRBV18 and TRBJ1-1; D perhaps matches TRBD1 (6 bases). Germline V gives CDR1 KGHSH, CDR2 LQKENI. This CDR3 region has 14 residues. V was trimmed by 1 base and J by 2 bases, leaving 8 bases between them.

This clone was picked up one time. The chain links TRBV7-2 to TRBJ2-7; TRBD1 is a possible D gene (6 bases). The CDR3 consists of 14 residues. V was clipped by 1 base and J by 7 bases, with 14 bases between them. The germline gives CDR1 SGHTA, CDR2 FQGNSA. CDR3 nucleotides: TGTGCCAGCAGCTTAGGGGGGCCGGTAGGTGAGCAGTACTTC. Translating it yields CASSLGGPVGEQYF.